The 30 T cell receptor beta chains below all came from one sample that was sequenced in a study of shared clonotypes between healthy human individuals. Here immunoSEQ multiplex PCR was the method, and the copy in TCRdb shows in-frame clones only, minus some. The sample consists of 90,000 to 120,000 clones, about 66% of them appearing once. The source material was memory CD8+ T cells sorted from blood. Subset given: CD45RO+ cells pooled with CCR7-negative TemRA cells. The origin of the receptors is a woman in her twenties or thirties in good health.

The V call is TRBV7-8, the J call TRBJ2-7, with a weak D call TRBD1 (5 bases). Germline CDR1 reads SGHVS; CDR2 reads FQNEAQ. Trimming removed 7 bases from V and 4 bases from J, with 14 bases in between. CDR3 length: 13 residues. The CDR3 loop reads CASKGQAKYEQYF. DNA for the CDR3: TGTGCCAGCAAGGGGCAAGCGAAGTACGAGCAGTACTTC. Complete variable domain (other parts from reference TRBV7-8 and TRBJ2-7): GAGVSQSPRYKVAKRGQDVALRCDPISGHVSLFWYQQALGQGPEFLTYFQNEAQLDKSGLPSDRFFAERPEGSVSTLKIQRTQQEDSAVYLCASKGQAKYEQYFGPGTRLTVT.

The CDR3: CASNPERVGQPQHF. The CDR3 nucleotides are TGTGCCAGTAACCCAGAAAGGGTGGGTCAGCCCCAGCATTTT. V gene TRBV19 combines with J gene TRBJ1-5; no firm D call. CDR1 is LNHDA, CDR2 SQIVND, per germline (reference sequence). V lost 7 bases to trimming and J lost 6 bases, with 16 bases between them. This CDR3 is built from 14 residues.

The chain couples TRBV30 to TRBJ2-7, with D maybe TRBD1 (5 bases). The CDR3 totals 20 residues. With 0 bases removed from V and 2 bases from J, the gap between germline ends came to 29 bases. Germline lookup yields CDR1 GTSNPN and CDR2 SVGIG (reference sequence). The chain's CDR3 is CAWSVGQGIPKRTNPYEQYF. CDR3 DNA sequence: TGTGCCTGGAGTGTCGGCCAGGGAATCCCTAAGAGGACGAATCCCTACGAGCAGTACTTC.

The chain uses TRBV6-6 and TRBJ2-5, with D possibly TRBD2 on 6 matching bases. CDR1 is MNHNY and CDR2 is SVGAGI in the germline V gene (reference sequence). The CDR3 contains 16 residues. Trimming left V 6 bases short and J 2 bases short, with 19 bases between. CDR3 in DNA: TGTGCCAGCAGCCTCTATAGCGTGGGAGGACAAGAGACCCAGTACTTC. This encodes CASSLYSVGGQETQYF.

The rearrangement uses TRBV6-6 and TRBJ2-3, with a possible D match to TRBD2 (7 bases). Germline V gene sequence: CDR1 MNHNY, CDR2 SVGAGI (reference sequence). V was cut by 5 bases and J by 4 bases, with 19 bases left in between. This CDR3 comprises 16 residues. The DNA of the CDR3 is TGTGCCAGCAGTGCAGAGGCAGGGAGGGGGGCAGATACGCAGTATTTT. Its protein is CASSAEAGRGADTQYF.

This clone was detected once. The CDR3 protein is CASSIAVGHLNYGYTF. The CDR3 DNA reads as TGTGCCAGTAGTATAGCAGTGGGACACCTTAACTATGGCTACACCTTC. The V and J genes are TRBV19 and TRBJ1-2, with D possibly TRBD1 on 6 matching bases. V shed 1 base and J shed 1 base, with 13 bases lying between them. This CDR3 spans 16 amino acids. Germline V CDR1 and CDR2: LNHDA, SQIVND (reference sequence).

The chain's CDR3 is CASRSGQGANNGYTF. In DNA, the CDR3 is TGTGCCAGCAGATCGGGACAGGGGGCGAATAATGGCTACACCTTC. The V call is TRBV2, the J call TRBJ1-2; TRBD1 agrees at 12 bases. The CDR3 loop spans 15 amino acids. Germline CDR1 is SNHLY and CDR2 is FYNNEI. V was clipped by 6 bases and J by 6 bases; unmatched bases: 8. Complete variable domain (other parts from reference TRBV2 and TRBJ1-2): EPEVTQTPSHQVTQMGQEVILRCVPISNHLYFYWYRQILGQKVEFLVSFYNNEISEKSEIFDDQFSVERPDGSNFTLKIRSTKLEDSAMYFCASRSGQGANNGYTFGSGTRLTVV.

This clone appeared a single time. J is TRBJ2-4 and V is TRBV9; weak D call: TRBD1 (5 bases). V lost 0 bases and J lost 2, with 9 bases in between. CDR1 is SGDLS and CDR2 is YYNGEE in the germline V gene. The length of the CDR3 is 15 residues. The CDR3 nucleotides read TGTGCCAGCAGCGTAGCCTGGGGCCCCAAAAACATTCAGTACTTC. This sequence encodes CASSVAWGPKNIQYF.

This clone showed up just a few times. The J gene is TRBJ1-3, the V gene TRBV28; 11 positions match TRBD1. Trimming at V came to 4 bases and at J to 0 bases, leaving 8 bases not matched to a gene. This CDR3 has 18 amino acids. Germline CDR1 is MDHEN and CDR2 is SYDVKM. The CDR3 region is CASSSPGTGGDSGNTIYF. The CDR3 bases are TGTGCCAGCAGTTCTCCCGGGACAGGGGGAGACTCTGGAAACACCATATATTTT.

This clone was found once. V usage is TRBV28 and J usage is TRBJ1-2; TRBD1 agrees at 7 bases. Germline V gives CDR1 MDHEN, CDR2 SYDVKM. The CDR3 is 14 residues long. V shed 3 bases and J 7 bases; nucleotides not matched to a gene: 8. The CDR3 DNA reads TGTGCCAGCAGTTTGACAGGGAGTTTAGGTGGCTACACCTTC. Its translation is CASSLTGSLGGYTF.

This clone showed up just a few times. The gene calls are TRBV6-1 and TRBJ2-7; tentative D call: TRBD2 (6 bases). Trimming took 3 bases from V and 5 from J, leaving 17 bases between them. This CDR3 contains 15 residues. Germline V gene data show CDR1 as MNHNS and CDR2 as SASEGT. The CDR3 bases are TGTGCCAGCAGTGAGGGGGACTCCGGGCCCGACGAGCAGTACTTC. Translating gives CASSEGDSGPDEQYF.

The rearrangement links TRBV5-1 to TRBJ1-2; D may be TRBD1 (5 bases). The CDR3 extends over 14 amino acids. Germline V gene data show CDR1 as SGHRS and CDR2 as YFSETQ. The V and J ends lost 4 bases and 8 bases respectively, with 18 bases between them. The CDR3 region is CASSARTPLRGYTF. CDR3 sequence (DNA): TGCGCCAGCAGCGCCCGGACACCTCTCCGGGGCTACACCTTC.

The chain couples TRBV7-9 to TRBJ1-2; D may be TRBD1 (5 bases). Germline CDR1 is SEHNR and CDR2 is FQNEAQ (reference sequence). Trimming took off 3 bases at V and 7 bases at J, with 15 bases between the two ends. CDR3 length equals 14 residues. The DNA of the CDR3 is TGTGCCAGCAGCTTTGAGGGGTTGAGAGGTGGCTACACCTTC. Translating it yields CASSFEGLRGGYTF.

This chain uses TRBV10-2 with TRBJ2-7, with 8 positions matching TRBD1. V lost 9 bases and J lost 2; bases outside the gene matches: 6. This CDR3 comprises 13 residues. CDR1 WSHSY and CDR2 SAAADI come from the germline V gene. CDR3 sequence (DNA): TGCGCCAGTAGTTGGGACAGGACCTACGAGCAGTACTTC. Its translation: CASSWDRTYEQYF.

This chain connects TRBV28 to TRBJ1-5; 7 nucleotides agree with TRBD1. V shed 3 bases and J 6 bases; nucleotides not matched to a gene: 8. This CDR3 spans 15 amino acids. From germline, CDR1 is MDHEN and CDR2 SYDVKM. CDR3 DNA sequence: TGTGCCAGCAGTTTCGTCCAGGGGGGGCGTCAGCCCCAGCATTTT. Protein sequence: CASSFVQGGRQPQHF.

The J gene is TRBJ2-7, the V gene TRBV15; 7 bases fit TRBD1. CDR1 LNHNV and CDR2 YYDKDF come from the germline V gene (reference sequence). V lost 5 bases and J lost 3; bases outside the gene matches: 4. The CDR3 contains 13 residues. The CDR3 sequence is CATSRDSFYEQYF. The CDR3 DNA sequence: TGTGCCACCAGCCGGGACAGCTTCTACGAGCAGTACTTC.

V is TRBV27 and J is TRBJ2-5, with D uncertain. There are 14 residues in the CDR3. With 1 base removed from V and 5 bases from J, the gap between germline ends came to 11 bases. CDR1 MNHEY and CDR2 SMNVEV come from the germline V gene (reference sequence). The CDR3 coding sequence is TGTGCCAGCAGTTTATTAGGGCGCCCGGAGACCCAGTACTTC. This encodes CASSLLGRPETQYF.

The CDR3 DNA is TGTGCCAGCAGCGTTCGGACTAGCGGGAGTTATGAGCAGTTCTTC. As protein: CASSVRTSGSYEQFF. The V and J genes are TRBV28 and TRBJ2-1; 13 bases match TRBD2. With 6 bases clipped from V and 8 bases from J, the junction kept 7 bases outside the gene matches. This CDR3 is 15 amino acids long. CDR1 is MDHEN, CDR2 SYDVKM, per germline.

V usage is TRBV5-6 and J usage is TRBJ2-7; TRBD1 might be the D (6 bases). Trimming left V 3 bases short and J 2 bases short, with 12 bases between. This CDR3 is 14 amino acids long. Germline V CDR1 and CDR2: SGHDT, YYEEEE. Written as DNA, the CDR3 is TGTGCCAGCAGCTATAAGACAGGTCCCTACGAGCAGTACTTC. Its translation is CASSYKTGPYEQYF.

This clone has a handful of counts. The genes are TRBV29-1 and TRBJ1-2; no clear D gene. The CDR3 consists of 13 residues. Germline V gene sequence: CDR1 SQVTM, CDR2 ANQGSEA. Trimming took 6 bases from V and 7 from J, leaving 18 bases between them. CDR3: CSVIGGRVGGYTF. In DNA form, the CDR3 reads TGCAGCGTCATCGGAGGGAGGGTTGGTGGCTACACCTTC.

The V call is TRBV6-6, the J call TRBJ1-5; no clear D. The CDR3 has 13 residues. Per germline, CDR1 MNHNY and CDR2 SVGAGI (reference sequence). Trimming took off 5 bases at V and 6 bases at J, with 11 bases between the two ends. CDR3 sequence (DNA): TGTGCCAGCAGTGATAGGGCAACTCAGCCCCAGCATTTT. This codes for CASSDRATQPQHF.

The chain combines TRBV9 with TRBJ2-3, with D possibly being TRBD1 or TRBD2 (5 bases each). The CDR3 is 14 residues long. The V gene lost 3 bases and the J gene lost 7 bases, with 15 bases spanning the gap. Germline values: CDR1 SGDLS, CDR2 YYNGEE. CDR3 amino acids: CASSARGGLHTQYF. Here the CDR3 DNA reads TGTGCCAGCAGCGCCCGGGGCGGGCTTCATACGCAGTATTTT.

The rearrangement uses TRBV7-9 and TRBJ2-7; 8 nucleotides line up with TRBD2. Germline assignment: CDR1 SEHNR and CDR2 FQNEAQ (reference sequence). The ends lost 5 bases at V and 3 bases at J; junction bases unmatched: 6. The CDR3 covers 14 residues. The DNA of the CDR3 is TGTGCCAGCAGCCCTGGACTAGCCGACTACGAGCAGTACTTC. This translates into CASSPGLADYEQYF.

The V and J genes are TRBV5-1 and TRBJ2-3, with a weak D call TRBD2 (6 bases). The CDR3 is 16 residues long. V lost 0 bases and J 3 bases, leaving 14 bases between the germline ends. Germline V gene sequence: CDR1 SGHRS, CDR2 YFSETQ. For the CDR3, the DNA is TGCGCCAGCAGCTTGGCTTTCGGGAGAGGTACAGATACGCAGTATTTT. Amino acid sequence: CASSLAFGRGTDTQYF.

The chain recombines TRBV6-1 with TRBJ1-5; 7 nucleotides line up with TRBD1. The ends lost 6 bases at V and 5 bases at J; junction bases unmatched: 7. The CDR3 consists of 14 residues. The germline V gene encodes CDR1 MNHNS and CDR2 SASEGT. The CDR3 nucleotides read TGTGCCAGCAGGCACAGGGGCCGGGATCAGCCCCAGCATTTT. Its translation is CASRHRGRDQPQHF.

This clone was seen a single time. The chain combines TRBV6-6 with TRBJ1-3, with D uncertain. V shed 6 bases and J shed 1 base, with 10 bases lying between them. This CDR3 has 14 residues. The germline V gene encodes CDR1 MNHNY and CDR2 SVGAGI (reference sequence). The CDR3 sequence is CASSSLGSGNTIYF. Here the CDR3 DNA reads TGTGCCAGCAGCTCCCTGGGGTCTGGAAACACCATATATTTT.

The chain recombines TRBV4-1 with TRBJ1-4, with TRBD1 matching 8 bases. Germline V gene lookup returns CDR1 MGHRA and CDR2 YSYEKL. This CDR3 contains 16 residues. V lost 4 bases, J lost 7 bases, and 11 bases stayed unmatched. The CDR3 nucleotides read TGCGCCAGCAGCCGACCAAGCAGGGGGCAGAGTGAAAAACTGTTTTTT. Protein sequence: CASSRPSRGQSEKLFF.

This clone was recorded at least ten times. The identical CDR3 is also encoded by other nucleotide sequences in the sample. V gene TRBV27 combines with J gene TRBJ2-7, with 7 bases fitting TRBD1. The J segment lost 1 base and the V segment lost 5 bases, leaving 5 bases of the junction unmatched. CDR1 and CDR2 from the germline V gene are MNHEY and SMNVEV (reference sequence). The CDR3 contains 14 residues. CDR3 protein: CASSPTGSSYEQYF. CDR3 coding DNA: TGTGCCAGCAGTCCGACAGGGTCGTCCTACGAGCAGTACTTC.

This rearrangement joins TRBV27 to TRBJ2-7; the D call may be TRBD1 or TRBD2 (5 bases each). Germline CDR1 reads MNHEY; CDR2 reads SMNVEV (reference sequence). This CDR3 has 14 amino acids. The V end was cut by 6 bases, the J end by 2 bases, with 14 bases between. CDR3 amino acids: CASSPGASTYEQYF. The DNA of the CDR3 is TGTGCCAGCAGCCCCGGGGCGTCGACCTACGAGCAGTACTTC.

The genes are TRBV5-1 and TRBJ2-1; D tentatively reads TRBD1 or TRBD2 (5 bases each). V shed 1 base and J shed 0 bases, with 8 bases lying between them. The CDR3 spans 15 residues. Germline CDR1 SGHRS, CDR2 YFSETQ. The CDR3 DNA sequence: TGCGCCAGCAGCTTGACAGGACTCTCCTACAATGAGCAGTTCTTC. Protein product: CASSLTGLSYNEQFF.